Following are 12 T cell receptor beta chains from one sample sequenced in a study of blood T cells in healthy people across ages. Combining a sample-barcoded 5' primer with a J-beta primer mix, a second PCR ran for about 6 to 11 cycles. TCRdb processed the 5' RACE reads anew with MiXCR; each CDR3 protein has one entry. The sample lists 850,000 to 1,000,000 distinct CDR3 sequences, roughly 48% occurring once. Sequencing was carried out using blood. All receptors come from a man under 40 in good health.

The V gene is TRBV20-1, the J gene TRBJ2-5; D may correspond to TRBD1 or TRBD2 (5 bases each). Between the trimmed V and J ends, which lost 6 bases and 5 bases, there was a span of 19 bases. CDR1 is DFQATT and CDR2 is SNEGSKA in the germline V gene (reference sequence). The CDR3 covers 14 residues. CDR3 sequence (DNA): TGCAGTGCCGAGGATGGGACCATGTGGGAGACCCAGTACTTC. It encodes CSAEDGTMWETQYF.

This clonotype was seen only once. The chain joins TRBV20-1 to TRBJ1-5, with D tentatively TRBD1 (6 bases). The V gene's germline CDR1 is DFQATT and CDR2 SNEGSKA (reference sequence). Trimming shortened V by 3 bases and J by 7 bases, and 13 bases separated the two germline ends. The CDR3 runs to 13 residues. The CDR3 coding sequence is TGCAGTGCTAGCCCTCAGGGGCCACAGCCCCAGCATTTT. Translated: CSASPQGPQPQHF.

This clonotype has just a few counts. This chain joins TRBV20-1 and TRBJ2-1; D is undetermined. The CDR3 covers 12 residues. Germline V gene data show CDR1 as DFQATT and CDR2 as SNEGSKA (reference sequence). V gave up 3 bases and J gave up 6 bases, with 9 bases separating them. CDR3 loop: CSASPGGNEQFF. CDR3 sequence (DNA): TGCAGTGCTAGCCCCGGCGGCAATGAGCAGTTCTTC.

The V gene is TRBV10-3, the J gene TRBJ1-2; D is possibly TRBD1 (5 bases). V lost 8 bases and J lost 3, with 16 bases in between. Germline-derived CDR1 and CDR2 are ENHRY and SYGVKD. This CDR3 comprises 14 residues. This chain's CDR3 is CAIADSSGDYGYTF. Written as DNA, the CDR3 is TGTGCCATCGCAGACAGCTCGGGCGACTATGGCTACACCTTC.

J is TRBJ2-7 and V is TRBV4-1; no reliable D call. Germline CDR1 MGHRA, CDR2 YSYEKL. V lost 0 bases and J 0 bases, leaving 12 bases between the germline ends. This CDR3 comprises 16 residues. This chain's CDR3 is CASSQDPQVASYEQYF. The CDR3 bases are TGCGCCAGCAGCCAAGATCCCCAGGTTGCCTCCTACGAGCAGTACTTC.

This clonotype was picked up a small number of times. The gene calls are TRBV12-5 and TRBJ2-6; 8 bases match TRBD1. There are 19 residues in the CDR3. Germline-derived CDR1 and CDR2 are LGHNT and FRNRAP. The J segment lost 0 bases and the V segment lost 7 bases, leaving 14 bases of the junction unmatched. The CDR3 region is CASAPKWDRLCSGANVLTF. The CDR3 nucleotides are TGTGCTAGTGCCCCAAAGTGGGACAGGTTATGCTCTGGGGCCAACGTCCTGACTTTC. Full variable domain (remainder filled in from reference TRBV12-5 and TRBJ2-6): DARVTQTPRHKVTEMGQEVTMRCQPILGHNTVFWYRQTMMQGLELLAYFRNRAPLDDSGMPKDRFSAEMPDATLATLKIQPSEPRDSAVYFCASAPKWDRLCSGANVLTFGAGSRLTVL.

The chain has TRBV7-2 and TRBJ2-1; TRBD2 matches at 10 bases. Germline CDR1 and CDR2: SGHTA and FQGNSA. Trimming removed 3 bases from V and 11 bases from J; junction bases left unmatched: 13. The CDR3 extends over 16 amino acids. The CDR3 DNA reads as TGTGCCAGCAGCTTGGGGCTAGCGGGGGCCCCTTGGAAGCAGTTCTTC. This sequence encodes CASSLGLAGAPWKQFF.

The V call is TRBV7-2, the J call TRBJ2-4; the match to TRBD2 covers 9 bases. The DNA end is a closer match to TRBJ2-7, so the J assignment may be wrong. Per germline, CDR1 SGHTA and CDR2 FQGNSA. The CDR3 consists of 15 residues. This chain's CDR3 is CASSPSTSGYYEQYF. CDR3 DNA sequence: TGTGCCAGCAGCCCCTCGACTAGCGGTTACTACGAGCAGTACTTC.

This sequence joins TRBV28 and TRBJ2-5; tentative D call: TRBD1 (8 bases). Trimming pared 2 bases from V and 4 bases from J, leaving 11 bases between. Germline lookup yields CDR1 MDHEN and CDR2 SYDVKM. The CDR3 loop spans 14 amino acids. CDR3 DNA: TGTGCCAGCAGTTTAAACAGGGGGGGAGAGACCCAGTACTTC. Translation gives CASSLNRGGETQYF.

This clonotype occurred many times. This chain uses TRBV11-2 with TRBJ2-3; no clear D gene. V was cut by 2 bases and J by 0 bases, with 9 bases left in between. Germline loops: CDR1 SGHAT, CDR2 FQNNGV. CDR3 length: 15 residues. CDR3 amino acids: CASSLQLASTDTQYF. The CDR3 coding sequence is TGTGCCAGCAGCTTACAATTAGCTAGCACAGATACGCAGTATTTT.

The rearrangement uses TRBV2 and TRBJ2-3; D tentatively fits TRBD1 or TRBD2 (6 bases each). This CDR3 contains 15 residues. With 6 bases removed from V and 4 bases from J, the gap between germline ends came to 17 bases. Germline lookup yields CDR1 SNHLY and CDR2 FYNNEI. CDR3 amino acids: CASRVTGTGADTQYF. The CDR3 DNA reads TGTGCCAGCAGGGTTACAGGGACGGGGGCAGATACGCAGTATTTT. The complete variable domain, with remaining parts taken from reference TRBV2 and TRBJ2-3, reads EPEVTQTPSHQVTQMGQEVILRCVPISNHLYFYWYRQILGQKVEFLVSFYNNEISEKSEIFDDQFSVERPDGSNFTLKIRSTKLEDSAMYFCASRVTGTGADTQYFGPGTRLTVL.

The chain has TRBV20-1 and TRBJ2-7; unclear D gene. Germline loops: CDR1 DFQATT, CDR2 SNEGSKA (reference sequence). The CDR3 is 15 residues long. Between the trimmed V and J ends, which lost 0 bases and 3 bases, there was a span of 15 bases. This chain's CDR3 is CSARDLHQSNYEQYF. Here the CDR3 DNA reads TGCAGTGCTAGAGACCTACATCAGTCCAACTACGAGCAGTACTTC.